The clone carrying this T cell receptor beta chain is categorized as medium-sized. The antigen is unknown. The genes are named according to mouse. The read ends 1 residue before the CDR3 terminus; that terminus is restored from the germline J gene. Specified time point: mouse harvest day 7 after allogeneic transplant. Tail vein injection delivered 10^7 T-cell-depleted bone marrow cells and 10^6 splenic CD5+ T cells. Mice had MHC-mismatched B6 into BALB/c GVHD, sampled day 7 or 14. The data were obtained in a study of tissue T cells after allogeneic stem cell transplantation. Only in-frame clones appear in the TCRdb table, and some are missing; sequencing was by immunoSEQ multiplex PCR. The sample holds 8,500 to 9,500 clones, 45% seen once. The germline V gene encodes CDR1 SQVVS and CDR2 ANEGSEA. The CDR3 is 10 amino acids. The ends lost 6 bases at V and 8 bases at J; junction bases unmatched: 4. Regarding the study as a whole: Within patients, tissue anatomy strongly shaped TCR repertoire composition. Limitations included a small, clinically heterogeneous cohort and limited sampling depth.

The TCR was taken from a female BALB/c mouse given C57BL/6 T cells with graft-versus-host disease after an allogeneic hematopoietic cell transplant. V and J are TRBV30 and TRBJ2-7; 7 bases are shared with TRBD1. Material for sequencing was gut tissue. The CDR3 is CSSKTGKQYF. Incomplete CDR3 DNA: TGTAGTTCGAAGACAGGGAAACAGTAC.